Ten or more counts support the clone carrying this T cell receptor beta chain. The source of the sample is a study of early T cells in non-severe SARS-CoV-2 infection. Study-level information: Sequencing input comprised bulk RNA from unsorted whole blood; chain pairing was not available.

The TCR library protocol attached unique molecular identifiers to the individual cDNA molecules. TCRdb independently ran MiXCR on the 5' RACE reads; one entry per CDR3 protein. Of some 56,000 distinct CDR3 sequences detected, 10% appear once; the ten largest clones hold around 6%. V dropped 5 bases and J dropped 10 bases, with 18 bases sitting between them. Germline CDR1 reads DFQATT; CDR2 reads SNEGSKA (reference sequence). This CDR3 has 13 amino acids. The chain recombines TRBV20-1 with TRBJ2-1, with D possibly TRBD2 on 5 matching bases. The sequence was obtained from an adult who was a healthcare worker with PCR-confirmed SARS-CoV-2 infection or an uninfected control (not recorded which). The sequencing sample was made of whole blood. CDR3 in amino acids: CSALNRHSAEQFF. The CDR3 DNA sequence: TGCAGTGCTCTGAACCGACATAGCGCCGAGCAGTTCTTC.